Listed here are 10 T cell receptor beta chains from one sample, sequenced in a study of T cells in Graves' hyperthyroidism and ophthalmopathy. Amplification of TCR beta CDR3 regions used RNA as the template. With the HTBI primer set, the TCR CDR3 went through a first round of RT-PCR. TCRdb called the multiplex PCR reads again in MiXCR, with one record for every CDR3 protein. Of some 560,000 distinct CDR3 sequences listed, 15% to 18% are singletons. Sequenced sample: blood. These receptors were obtained from a woman aged 25 to 39 with Graves' hyperthyroidism.

The CDR3 here is CASSTVGYGYTF. The CDR3 nucleotides read TGTGCCAGCAGCACAGTCGGATATGGCTACACCTTC. The rearrangement uses TRBV9 and TRBJ1-2; the D is unclear. Germline CDR1 reads SGDLS; CDR2 reads YYNGEE. This CDR3 spans 12 amino acids. The V end lost 4 bases, the J end lost 5 bases, and 9 bases lay between the germline ends.

The sample holds a few counts of this clonotype. In DNA, the CDR3 is TGTGCCAGTAGTCCATCTAGCGGGAGCGTCCACGAGCAGTACTTC. Translation: CASSPSSGSVHEQYF. V is TRBV19 and J is TRBJ2-7; 10 nucleotides agree with TRBD2. The CDR3 consists of 15 residues. V shed 5 bases, J shed 5 bases, and the junction held 9 bases outside the gene matches. The germline CDR1 and CDR2 sequences are LNHDA and SQIVND (reference sequence).

The chain employs TRBV4-2 and TRBJ1-4; 10 bases agree with TRBD1. CDR3 length equals 14 residues. Trimming took 11 bases from V and 4 from J; bases not matched to a gene: 7. The V gene's germline CDR1 is LGHNA and CDR2 YNFKEQ. The CDR3: CASTGTGDNEKLFF. As DNA, the CDR3 is TGTGCCTCAACCGGGACAGGGGATAATGAAAAACTGTTTTTT.

This clonotype came up a few times. The V call is TRBV7-9, the J call TRBJ1-2; weak D call: TRBD1 (5 bases). V was trimmed by 6 bases and J by 4 bases, leaving 9 bases between them. The CDR3 runs 12 residues. In germline, CDR1 is SEHNR, CDR2 FQNEAQ (reference sequence). As DNA, the CDR3 is TGTGCCAGCAGACCCGACAGCTATGGCTACACCTTC. Residues: CASRPDSYGYTF. Full variable domain (rest looked up from reference TRBV7-9 and TRBJ1-2): DTGVSQNPRHKITKRGQNVTFRCDPISEHNRLYWYRQTLGQGPEFLTYFQNEAQLEKSRLLSDRFSAERPKGSFSTLEIQRTEQGDSAMYLCASRPDSYGYTFGSGTRLTVV.

V gene TRBV7-9 combines with J gene TRBJ2-7; 8 bases are shared with TRBD1. The CDR3 totals 16 residues. J lost 5 bases, V lost 3 bases, and 12 bases had no gene match. Looked up from germline, CDR1 is SEHNR and CDR2 is FQNEAQ (reference sequence). The CDR3 is CASSFYVGTGPNEQYF. DNA for the CDR3: TGTGCCAGCAGCTTCTACGTAGGGACAGGACCCAACGAGCAGTACTTC.

This clonotype has ten or more counts. The chain is built from TRBV7-2 and TRBJ2-7; 14 positions match TRBD2. Germline assignment: CDR1 SGHTA and CDR2 FQGNSA. This CDR3 has 19 residues. V lost 5 bases, J lost 7 bases, and 19 bases stayed unmatched. In DNA, the CDR3 is TGTGCCAGCAGCCCACGTTCGTCTGGGACTAGCGGGAGCGTAGGAGAGCAGTACTTC. This codes for CASSPRSSGTSGSVGEQYF.

This clonotype was observed a handful of times. The rearrangement links TRBV7-6 to TRBJ1-2, with TRBD1 matching over 11 bases. CDR3 length: 15 amino acids. With V trimmed by 4 bases and J by 8 bases, 9 bases remained unmatched. Per germline, CDR1 SGHVS and CDR2 FNYEAQ. The CDR3 loop reads CASSSHLDRGHGYTF. CDR3 DNA: TGTGCCAGCAGCTCTCACCTGGACAGGGGGCACGGCTACACCTTC.

This clonotype occurred many times. This chain links TRBV20-1 with TRBJ2-7; 7 nucleotides align to TRBD2. The junction had 13 bases not matched to a gene; V was cut back by 6 bases and J by 2 bases. The CDR3 sequence is 15 residues long. The V gene's germline CDR1 is DFQATT and CDR2 SNEGSKA (reference sequence). CDR3 sequence reads: CSAKALSGSPYEQYF. The CDR3 coding sequence is TGCAGTGCGAAAGCCCTTAGCGGGTCGCCCTACGAGCAGTACTTC.

This clonotype was observed at least ten times. The V and J genes are TRBV11-2 and TRBJ2-1, with 11 bases aligning to TRBD2. This CDR3 is built from 17 residues. V lost 0 bases and J lost 3; bases outside the gene matches: 4. Germline loops: CDR1 SGHAT, CDR2 FQNNGV. In DNA, the CDR3 is TGTGCCAGCAGCTTAGACTCGGGACTAGCGGTCTACAATGAGCAGTTCTTC. Translated: CASSLDSGLAVYNEQFF.

This clonotype was recorded at least ten times. The genes are TRBV27 and TRBJ2-7; 9 positions agree with TRBD1. After removal of 5 bases from V and 3 bases from J, the junction contained 8 bases not matched to a gene. This CDR3 region has 15 residues. Germline-derived CDR1 and CDR2 are MNHEY and SMNVEV (reference sequence). The CDR3 sequence is CASSRHRDRDYEQYF. CDR3 nucleotides: TGTGCCAGCAGTCGACACCGGGACAGGGACTACGAGCAGTACTTC.